This entry features one TCR beta chain sequence. Its antigen is not known. Germline-derived CDR1 and CDR2 are MNHEY and SVGAGI. This CDR3 is 14 amino acids long. Trimming shortened V by 2 bases and J by 6 bases, and 13 bases separated the two germline ends. This sample was included in a study of CD8 T cells in ankylosing spondylitis. Study outcomes and limitations: There were earlier reports of some motif variants in reactive arthritis synovial fluid and blood. Blood of patients with ankylosing spondylitis appeared to be characterized by a TCR beta motif of fewer than 10 highly homologous variants.

MiXCR, run by TCRdb on the 5' RACE reads, gives a single entry per CDR3 protein. The sample includes 700,000 to 1,000,000 distinct CDR3 sequences, 12% of them seen just once. The rearrangement links TRBV6-5 to TRBJ1-2; D remains unclear. This TCR was recovered from a male donor with ankylosing spondylitis. Source material: blood, either unsorted or a sorted T cell fraction (not recorded which). The CDR3 is CASSYHPAVDGYTF. As DNA, the CDR3 is TGTGCCAGCAGTTACCACCCTGCGGTTGATGGCTACACCTTC.